The 20 T cell receptor beta chains in this list originate from one sample, sequenced in a study of spatial heterogeneity in lung cancer. Time point reported: sample taken at primary tumor resection. TCRdb re-called the 5' RACE reads through MiXCR, storing one row per CDR3 protein. This sample has over 50,000 distinct CDR3 sequences; about 5.9% occur once, and the top ten carry roughly 14%. This material consisted of PBMCs, taken at surgery. The receptors derive from a female donor with early-stage non-small cell lung cancer.

By its share, this clonotype is medium-sized. The chain couples TRBV7-9 to TRBJ2-1; 11 bases map to TRBD2. CDR1 and CDR2 from the germline V gene are SEHNR and FQNEAQ (reference sequence). There are 19 residues in the CDR3. The V segment lost 7 bases and the J segment 1 base; nucleotides outside the gene matches: 15. CDR3 DNA sequence: TGTGCCAGCACCCCTTTTTTAGTAGCGGGAGGGGGATCCTACAATGAGCAGTTCTTC. It is translated as CASTPFLVAGGGSYNEQFF.

The chain joins TRBV6-1 to TRBJ2-1; 10 bases line up with TRBD2. The CDR3 runs 13 residues. The ends lost 5 bases at V and 8 bases at J; junction bases unmatched: 3. The germline V gene has CDR1 MNHNS and CDR2 SASEGT. The CDR3 DNA reads TGTGCCAGCAGTCTAGCGGGAGCCGATGAGCAGTTCTTC. Its protein is CASSLAGADEQFF.

This clonotype occurred many times. The chain is built from TRBV9 and TRBJ1-1; D is perhaps TRBD1 (6 bases). The ends were cut back, 0 bases at V and 5 bases at J, with 17 bases in the middle. Per germline, CDR1 SGDLS and CDR2 YYNGEE. The CDR3 sequence is 16 residues long. CDR3 amino acids: CASSVVAQGGGTEAFF. The DNA for the CDR3 is TGTGCCAGCAGCGTAGTCGCACAGGGAGGAGGAACTGAAGCTTTCTTT.

This clonotype came up many times. V is TRBV29-1 and J is TRBJ1-2; no clear D. The V end lost 3 bases, the J end lost 0 bases, and 20 bases lay between the germline ends. Germline V gene lookup returns CDR1 SQVTM and CDR2 ANQGSEA. The CDR3 has 17 residues. This CDR3 is CSVEMGFVQASNYGYTF. The DNA for the CDR3 is TGCAGCGTTGAGATGGGTTTTGTGCAAGCTTCTAACTATGGCTACACCTTC.

Ten or more counts support this clonotype. The chain is built from TRBV6-1 and TRBJ1-4; the D is unclear. This CDR3 is 14 amino acids long. V lost 8 bases and J lost 8, with 18 bases in between. Germline V gene sequence: CDR1 MNHNS, CDR2 SASEGT. The CDR3 DNA sequence: TGTGCCAGCCACCCCCCGCCCGGGAAGGAAAAACTGTTTTTT. Protein sequence: CASHPPPGKEKLFF.

The chain links TRBV12-3 or TRBV12-4 to TRBJ2-3, with 7 bases lining up with TRBD2. The trim removed 3 bases at V and 4 bases at J, leaving 7 bases unmatched. The CDR3 consists of 15 residues. The CDR3 loop reads CASSFREGRADTQYF. The CDR3 nucleotides are TGTGCCAGCAGTTTCAGGGAAGGGAGGGCAGATACGCAGTATTTT.

This clonotype was picked up a small number of times. V gene TRBV9 combines with J gene TRBJ1-1, with 9 bases aligning to TRBD1. The CDR3 totals 14 residues. V gave up 2 bases and J gave up 6 bases; unmatched junction bases: 5. Germline-derived CDR1 and CDR2 are SGDLS and YYNGEE. CDR3 sequence: CASSVGTGRAEAFF. The CDR3 DNA reads TGTGCCAGCAGCGTCGGGACAGGGAGGGCTGAAGCTTTCTTT.

This clonotype is a singleton in its sample. One base away lies a much larger clone, so this may be a sequencing read error. The gene calls are TRBV5-6 and TRBJ2-3, with 7 bases lining up with TRBD1. CDR1 is SGHDT, CDR2 YYEEEE, per germline. The CDR3 has 16 residues. As DNA, the CDR3 is TGTGTCAGCAGTTCAACTCCCGGGACAGTCATAGATACGCAGTATTTT. Translated, it gives CVSSSTPGTVIDTQYF. The variable domain in full, with the rest retrieved from reference TRBV5-6 and TRBJ2-3, is DAGVTQSPTHLIKTRGQQVTLRCSPKSGHDTVSWYQQALGQGPQFIFQYYEEEERQRGNFPDRFSGHQFPNYSSELNVNALLLGDSALYLCVSSSTPGTVIDTQYFGPGTRLTVL.

This rearrangement joins TRBV3-1 to TRBJ2-1; a weak D match, TRBD2 (5 bases). This CDR3 is built from 15 residues. Per germline, CDR1 LGHDT and CDR2 YNNKEL (reference sequence). Trimming removed 4 bases at V and 3 bases at J, with 13 bases between. Here the CDR3 DNA reads TGTGCCAGCAGCCCCTCAACCGGAGGCTACAATGAGCAGTTCTTC. As protein: CASSPSTGGYNEQFF.

V and J are TRBV6-5 and TRBJ1-6; D gene ambiguous. Germline V CDR1 and CDR2: MNHEY, SVGAGI. The V and J ends lost 1 base and 7 bases respectively, with 5 bases between them. The CDR3 is 13 residues long. Here the CDR3 DNA reads TGTGCCAGCAGTTACTTCGGGAATTCACCCCTCCACTTT. It translates to CASSYFGNSPLHF.

In this sample, this clonotype turned up a few times. V is TRBV9 and J is TRBJ1-5, with D possibly being TRBD1 (5 bases). Looked up from germline, CDR1 is SGDLS and CDR2 is YYNGEE. Trimming shortened V by 0 bases and J by 2 bases, and 9 bases separated the two germline ends. This CDR3 contains 15 residues. The CDR3 DNA sequence: TGTGCCAGCAGCGTAGGGCGGGGGGGCAATCAGCCCCAGCATTTT. Translation gives CASSVGRGGNQPQHF.

This clonotype was seen many times. The gene calls are TRBV12-3 or TRBV12-4 and TRBJ2-7, with 7 bases lining up with TRBD1. The CDR3 has 15 residues. J gave up 1 base and V 7 bases, and 10 bases lay outside the gene matches. CDR3 sequence: CASNRQGHTSYEQYF. The DNA for the CDR3 is TGTGCCAGCAACCGACAGGGACACACTTCCTACGAGCAGTACTTC.

The sample holds a few counts of this clonotype. The V and J genes are TRBV5-1 and TRBJ2-7; 8 bases agree with TRBD1. From germline, CDR1 is SGHRS and CDR2 YFSETQ. Trimming removed 5 bases from V and 1 base from J; junction bases left unmatched: 8. This CDR3 has 15 residues. CDR3 in DNA: TGCGCCAGCAGTTTACCGCAGGGGGCTTCCTACGAGCAGTACTTC. Translating gives CASSLPQGASYEQYF.

The genes are TRBV7-9 and TRBJ2-1; 7 positions match TRBD1. With V trimmed by 4 bases and J by 1 base, 4 bases remained unmatched. The CDR3 totals 15 residues. In germline, CDR1 is SEHNR, CDR2 FQNEAQ (reference sequence). CDR3 sequence reads: CASSSDRVSYNEQFF. CDR3 bases: TGTGCCAGCAGCTCCGACAGGGTATCCTACAATGAGCAGTTCTTC.

This clonotype was seen repeatedly, ten times or more. This rearrangement joins TRBV19 to TRBJ2-7; D uncertain. Looked up from germline, CDR1 is LNHDA and CDR2 is SQIVND (reference sequence). V was clipped by 6 bases and J by 5 bases, with 17 bases between them. CDR3 size: 14 residues. CDR3 amino acids: CASSPRALSDEQYF. The CDR3 region has the DNA TGTGCCAGTAGCCCCCGCGCCCTATCCGACGAGCAGTACTTC.

This clonotype was seen many times. This chain connects TRBV5-1 to TRBJ1-1; D is uncertain. CDR3 length: 15 amino acids. V shed 5 bases and J shed 5 bases, with 19 bases lying between them. CDR1 SGHRS and CDR2 YFSETQ come from the germline V gene. The CDR3 is CASRWGSQSETEAFF. CDR3 nucleotides: TGCGCCAGCAGGTGGGGATCACAGTCCGAAACTGAAGCTTTCTTT.

V gene TRBV19 combines with J gene TRBJ2-7; D is unclear. The V gene's germline CDR1 is LNHDA and CDR2 SQIVND (reference sequence). The CDR3 length is 11 residues. Trimming cost V 3 bases and J 4 bases, with 4 bases left between them. The CDR3 protein is CASSIEYEQYF. DNA for the CDR3: TGTGCCAGTAGTATTGAATACGAGCAGTACTTC. Combining the CDR3 with reference TRBV19 and TRBJ2-7 gives the whole variable domain DGGITQSPKYLFRKEGQNVTLSCEQNLNHDAMYWYRQDPGQGLRLIYYSQIVNDFQKGDIAEGYSVSREKKESFPLTVTSAQKNPTAFYLCASSIEYEQYFGPGTRLTVT.

The CDR3 coding sequence is TGTGCCAGCTCATCTCCGGGAAACTCGCCCTACAATGAGCAGTTCTTC. It codes for CASSSPGNSPYNEQFF. This chain connects TRBV18 to TRBJ2-1, with D possibly TRBD2 on 5 matching bases. CDR1 and CDR2 (germline): KGHSH, LQKENI. Trimming removed 5 bases from V and 2 bases from J, with 16 bases in between. This CDR3 has 16 residues.

This clonotype was counted a few times. The chain carries TRBV5-1 and TRBJ2-3; possible D gene TRBD2, 6 bases. This CDR3 contains 16 residues. CDR1 and CDR2 (germline): SGHRS, YFSETQ. The V end was cut by 0 bases, the J end by 0 bases, with 11 bases between. The CDR3 region has the DNA TGCGCCAGCAGCTTGGAGGGGCGGGGAAGCACAGATACGCAGTATTTT. Protein sequence: CASSLEGRGSTDTQYF.

In regard to this clonotype: This may be a read error: a much more frequent sequence differs by one nucleotide. The genes are TRBV29-1 and TRBJ2-1; D may match TRBD1 or TRBD2 (5 bases each). With 8 bases removed from V and 9 bases from J, the gap between germline ends came to 14 bases. Germline CDR1 reads SQVTM; CDR2 reads ANQGSEA. The CDR3 is made up of 11 amino acids. This CDR3 reads CSPERGIEQFF. Written as DNA, the CDR3 is TGCAGCCCCGAGAGGGGCATTGAGCAGTTCTTC.